This T cell receptor (beta chain) originates from a study of breast tumors, draining lymph nodes, adjacent tissues. Study-wide findings and caveats: Tumor and nontumor repertoires were significantly more similar in luminal-like than in basal-like breast cancer.

This clonotype was counted ten times or more. The antigen is unknown. TCRdb processed the multiplex PCR reads anew with MiXCR; each CDR3 protein has one entry. The data hold 45,000 or so distinct CDR3 sequences, with roughly 23% observed a single time. The CDR3 runs to 15 residues. Germline CDR1 reads SGHRS; CDR2 reads YFSETQ. Trimming pared 4 bases from V and 3 bases from J, leaving 13 bases between. The chain combines TRBV5-1 with TRBJ2-2; D could derive from TRBD1 or TRBD2 (5 bases each). The source is a female donor with breast cancer. Some clones in this sample may be carry-over from other donors' samples. Sequencing was performed on breast tumor tissue. Here the CDR3 reads CASSEGYRDTGELFF. DNA for the CDR3: TGCGCCAGCAGCGAGGGGTATCGGGACACCGGGGAGCTGTTTTTT.